The 4 T cell receptor beta chains in this list originate from one sample, sequenced in a study of vaccination effects on CD4 cells after COVID-19. The antigens these receptors bind are not known. Sequencing was preceded by expansion of antigen-specific CD4+ T cells with viral peptide pools in the ViraFEST assay. CD4+ T cell isolation took place after less than 13 days of culture. Testing of the vaccine recipients showed negative nucleocapsid antibodies and no prior SARS-CoV-2 infection. The protocol was immunoSEQ multiplex PCR, while the TCRdb copy is restricted to in-frame clones and leaves out a portion. Seen here are tens of thousands of clones, under 75% observed once, and the top ten hold under 30%. The sample was CD4+ T cells from PBMCs cultured with HCoV-OC43 spike peptides, taken before COVID-19 vaccination. The subset here: HCoV-OC43 spike overlapping peptide pool stimulation. The receptor source for this set is a human donor who received a COVID-19 vaccine.

CDR3 sequence: CASSVDYRMGVNTQYF. As DNA, the CDR3 is TGTGCCAGCAGCGTAGACTACCGCATGGGGGTAAATACGCAGTATTTT. The V and J genes are TRBV9 and TRBJ2-3, with D possibly called TRBD1 or TRBD2 (5 bases each). This CDR3 has 16 amino acids. Germline loops: CDR1 SGDLS, CDR2 YYNGEE. The V end lost 0 bases, the J end lost 7 bases, and 18 bases lay between the germline ends.

This clone was detected once. The CDR3 DNA sequence: TGTGCCAGCTCACAAAACCGGGACAGGACTCCCTACGAGCAGTACTTC. Amino acid sequence: CASSQNRDRTPYEQYF. The genes are TRBV18 and TRBJ2-7, with 8 nucleotides matching TRBD1. V was clipped by 4 bases and J by 2 bases; unmatched bases: 10. Germline V gives CDR1 KGHSH, CDR2 LQKENI. The CDR3 length is 16 residues.

This chain links TRBV7-2 with TRBJ2-3, with D unresolved. Trimming pared 1 base from V and 2 bases from J, leaving 7 bases between. The CDR3 runs 14 residues. CDR1 and CDR2 from the germline V gene are SGHTA and FQGNSA. The chain's CDR3 is CASSLGHTTDTQYF. The CDR3 coding sequence is TGTGCCAGCAGCTTAGGGCATACCACAGATACGCAGTATTTT.

V and J are TRBV5-1 and TRBJ2-1, with TRBD1 matching 7 bases. Germline CDR1 is SGHRS and CDR2 is YFSETQ. There are 14 residues in the CDR3. Germline trimming cut 4 bases from V and 8 bases from J; bases unmatched to any gene: 9. The CDR3 nucleotides are TGCGCCAGCAGCCATAGACAGGGTGGGTATGAGCAGTTCTTC. The encoded protein is CASSHRQGGYEQFF.